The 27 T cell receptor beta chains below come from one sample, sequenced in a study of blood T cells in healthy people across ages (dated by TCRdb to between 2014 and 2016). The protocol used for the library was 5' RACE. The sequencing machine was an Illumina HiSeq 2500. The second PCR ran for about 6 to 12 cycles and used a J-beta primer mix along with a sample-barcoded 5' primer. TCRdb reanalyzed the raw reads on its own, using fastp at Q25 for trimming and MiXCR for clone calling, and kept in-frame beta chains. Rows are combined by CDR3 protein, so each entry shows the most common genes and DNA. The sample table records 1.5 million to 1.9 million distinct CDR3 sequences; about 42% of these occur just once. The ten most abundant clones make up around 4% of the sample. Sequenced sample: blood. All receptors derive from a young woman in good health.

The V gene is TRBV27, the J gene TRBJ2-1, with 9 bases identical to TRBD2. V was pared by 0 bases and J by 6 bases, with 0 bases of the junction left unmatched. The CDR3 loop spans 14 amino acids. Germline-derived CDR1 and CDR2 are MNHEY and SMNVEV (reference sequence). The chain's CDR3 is CASSLSTSGNEQFF. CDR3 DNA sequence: TGTGCCAGCAGTTTATCGACTAGCGGCAATGAGCAGTTCTTC.

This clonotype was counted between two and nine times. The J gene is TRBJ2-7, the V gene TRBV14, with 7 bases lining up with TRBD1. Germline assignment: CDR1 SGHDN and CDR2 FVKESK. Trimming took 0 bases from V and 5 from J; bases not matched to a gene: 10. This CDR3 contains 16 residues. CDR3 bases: TGTGCCAGCAGCCAAGAAACCAAGGACAGGACAAACGAGCAGTACTTC. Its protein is CASSQETKDRTNEQYF. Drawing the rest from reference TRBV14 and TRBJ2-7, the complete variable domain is EAGVTQFPSHSVIEKGQTVTLRCDPISGHDNLYWYRRVMGKEIKFLLHFVKESKQDESGMPNNRFLAERTGGTYSTLKVQPAELEDSGVYFCASSQETKDRTNEQYFGPGTRLTVT.

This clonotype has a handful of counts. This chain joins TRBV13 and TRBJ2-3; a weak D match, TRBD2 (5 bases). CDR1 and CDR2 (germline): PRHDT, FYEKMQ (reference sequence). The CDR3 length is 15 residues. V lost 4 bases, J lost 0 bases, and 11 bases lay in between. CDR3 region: CASSSRRVSTDTQYF. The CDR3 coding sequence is TGTGCCAGCAGCTCCAGGCGGGTGAGCACAGATACGCAGTATTTT.

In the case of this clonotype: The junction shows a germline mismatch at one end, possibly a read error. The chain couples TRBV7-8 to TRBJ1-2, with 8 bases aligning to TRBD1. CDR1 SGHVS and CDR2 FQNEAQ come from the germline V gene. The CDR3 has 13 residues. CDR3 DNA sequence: TGTGCCAACAGCTTTACAGGGGGCTATGGCTACACCTTC. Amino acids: CANSFTGGYGYTF.

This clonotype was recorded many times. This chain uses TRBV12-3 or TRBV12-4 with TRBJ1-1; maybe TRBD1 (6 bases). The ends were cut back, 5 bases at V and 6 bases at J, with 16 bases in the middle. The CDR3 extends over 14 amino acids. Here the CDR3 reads CASSPQQGGAEAFF. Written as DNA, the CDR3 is TGTGCCAGCAGTCCCCAACAGGGTGGGGCTGAAGCTTTCTTT.

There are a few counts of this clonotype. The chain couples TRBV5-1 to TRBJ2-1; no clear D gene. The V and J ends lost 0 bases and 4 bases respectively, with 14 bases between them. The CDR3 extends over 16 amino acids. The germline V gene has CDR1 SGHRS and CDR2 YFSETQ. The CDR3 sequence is CASSLADNLGYNEQFF. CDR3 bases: TGCGCCAGCAGCTTGGCCGATAACCTGGGATACAATGAGCAGTTCTTC.

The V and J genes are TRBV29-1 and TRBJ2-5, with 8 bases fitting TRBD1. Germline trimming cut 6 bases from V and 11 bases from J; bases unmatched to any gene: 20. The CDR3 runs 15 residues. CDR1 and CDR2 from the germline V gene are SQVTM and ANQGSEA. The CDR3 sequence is CSVRKQGEAYNEQYF. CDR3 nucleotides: TGCAGCGTCCGGAAACAGGGGGAAGCCTACAATGAGCAGTACTTC. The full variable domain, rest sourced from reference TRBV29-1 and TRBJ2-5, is SAVISQKPSRDICQRGTSLTIQCQVDSQVTMMFWYRQQPGQSLTLIATANQGSEATYESGFVIDKFPISRPNLTFSTLTVSNMSPEDSSIYLCSVRKQGEAYNEQYFGPGTRLLVL.

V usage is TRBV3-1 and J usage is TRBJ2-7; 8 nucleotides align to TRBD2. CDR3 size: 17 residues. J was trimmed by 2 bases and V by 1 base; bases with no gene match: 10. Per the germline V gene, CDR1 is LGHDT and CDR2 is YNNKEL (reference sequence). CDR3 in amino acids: CASSQGGAGDGAYEQYF. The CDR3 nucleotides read TGTGCCAGCAGCCAAGGAGGAGCGGGAGACGGGGCCTACGAGCAGTACTTC.

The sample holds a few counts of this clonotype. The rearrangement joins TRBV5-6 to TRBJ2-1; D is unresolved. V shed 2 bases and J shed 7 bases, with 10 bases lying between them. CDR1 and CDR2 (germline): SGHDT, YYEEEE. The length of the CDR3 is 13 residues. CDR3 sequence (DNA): TGTGCCAGCAGCTTCGGCGTATGGAATGAGCAGTTCTTC. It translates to CASSFGVWNEQFF.

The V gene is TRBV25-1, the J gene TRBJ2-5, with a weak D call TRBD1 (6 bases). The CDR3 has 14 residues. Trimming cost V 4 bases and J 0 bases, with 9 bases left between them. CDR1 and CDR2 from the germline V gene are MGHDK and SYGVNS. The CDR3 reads CASSGQVHQETQYF. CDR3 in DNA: TGTGCCAGCAGTGGACAGGTGCACCAAGAGACCCAGTACTTC.

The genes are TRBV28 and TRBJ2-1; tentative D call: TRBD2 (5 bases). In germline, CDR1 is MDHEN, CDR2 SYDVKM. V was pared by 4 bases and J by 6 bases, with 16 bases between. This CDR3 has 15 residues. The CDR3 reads CASSSRTSPVNEQFF. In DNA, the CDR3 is TGTGCCAGCAGTTCCCGGACTTCCCCCGTCAATGAGCAGTTCTTC.

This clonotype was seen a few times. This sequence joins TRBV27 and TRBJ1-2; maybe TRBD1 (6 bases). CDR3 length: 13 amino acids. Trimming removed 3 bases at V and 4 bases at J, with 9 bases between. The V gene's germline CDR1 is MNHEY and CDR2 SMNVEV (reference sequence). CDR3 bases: TGTGCCAGCAGTTTCCAGGGGCTCTATGGCTACACCTTC. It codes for CASSFQGLYGYTF.

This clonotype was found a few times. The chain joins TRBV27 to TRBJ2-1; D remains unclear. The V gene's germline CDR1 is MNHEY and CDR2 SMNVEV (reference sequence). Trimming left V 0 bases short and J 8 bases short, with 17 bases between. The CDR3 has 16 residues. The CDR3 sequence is CASSLSGGSLLYEQFF. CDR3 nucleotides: TGTGCCAGCAGTTTATCCGGCGGCTCGCTTTTGTATGAGCAGTTCTTC.

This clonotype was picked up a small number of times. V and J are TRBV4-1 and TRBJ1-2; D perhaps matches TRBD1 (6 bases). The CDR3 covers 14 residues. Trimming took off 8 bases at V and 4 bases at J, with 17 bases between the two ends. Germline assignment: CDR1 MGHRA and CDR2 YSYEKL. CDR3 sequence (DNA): TGCGCCAGCTCCACCCACAGGGCGGGCTATGGCTACACCTTC. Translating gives CASSTHRAGYGYTF.

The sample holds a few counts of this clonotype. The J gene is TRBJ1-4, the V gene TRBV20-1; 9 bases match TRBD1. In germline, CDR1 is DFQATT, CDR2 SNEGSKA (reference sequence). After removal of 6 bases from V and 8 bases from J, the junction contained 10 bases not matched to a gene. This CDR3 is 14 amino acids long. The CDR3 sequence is CSANYRGLREKLFF. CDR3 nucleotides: TGCAGTGCCAACTACAGGGGGCTGAGGGAAAAACTGTTTTTT.

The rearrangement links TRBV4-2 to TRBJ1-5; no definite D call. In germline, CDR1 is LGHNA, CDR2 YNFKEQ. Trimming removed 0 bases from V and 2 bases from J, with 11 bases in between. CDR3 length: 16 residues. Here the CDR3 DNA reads TGTGCCAGCAGCCAAGATATTACAGATCGCAATCAGCCCCAGCATTTT. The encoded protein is CASSQDITDRNQPQHF.

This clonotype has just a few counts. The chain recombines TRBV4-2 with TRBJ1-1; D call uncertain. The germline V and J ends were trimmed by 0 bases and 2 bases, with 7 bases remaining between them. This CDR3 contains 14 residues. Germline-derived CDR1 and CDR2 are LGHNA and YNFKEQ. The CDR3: CASSQDKINTEAFF. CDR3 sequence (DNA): TGTGCCAGCAGCCAAGATAAGATTAACACTGAAGCTTTCTTT.

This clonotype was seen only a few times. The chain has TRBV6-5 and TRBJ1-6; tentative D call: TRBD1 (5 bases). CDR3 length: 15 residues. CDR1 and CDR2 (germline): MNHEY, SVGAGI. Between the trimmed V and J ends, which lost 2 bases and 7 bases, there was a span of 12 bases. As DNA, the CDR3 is TGTGCCAGCAGTTACAGGATGGGACTGAATTCACCCCTCCACTTT. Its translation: CASSYRMGLNSPLHF.

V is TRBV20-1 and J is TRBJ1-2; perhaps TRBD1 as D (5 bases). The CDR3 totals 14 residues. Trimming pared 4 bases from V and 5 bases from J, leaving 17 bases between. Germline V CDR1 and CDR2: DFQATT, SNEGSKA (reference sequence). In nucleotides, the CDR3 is TGCAGTGCTACCCTTACGGACAAGGTTTATGGCTACACCTTC. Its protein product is CSATLTDKVYGYTF.

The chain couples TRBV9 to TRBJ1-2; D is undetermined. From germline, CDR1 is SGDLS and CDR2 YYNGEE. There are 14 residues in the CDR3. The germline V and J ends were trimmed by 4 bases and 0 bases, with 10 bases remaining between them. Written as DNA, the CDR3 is TGTGCCAGCAGCTCGACCTCCCCTAACTATGGCTACACCTTC. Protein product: CASSSTSPNYGYTF. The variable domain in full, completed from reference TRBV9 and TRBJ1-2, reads DSGVTQTPKHLITATGQRVTLRCSPRSGDLSVYWYQQSLDQGLQFLIQYYNGEERAKGNILERFSAQQFPDLHSELNLSSLELGDSALYFCASSSTSPNYGYTFGSGTRLTVV.

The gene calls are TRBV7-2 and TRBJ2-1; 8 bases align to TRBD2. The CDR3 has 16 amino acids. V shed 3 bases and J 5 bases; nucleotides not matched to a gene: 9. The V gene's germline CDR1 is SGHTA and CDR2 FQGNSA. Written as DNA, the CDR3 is TGTGCCAGCAGCTTCCTAGCGGGTTCTTATAACAATGAGCAGTTCTTC. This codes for CASSFLAGSYNNEQFF.

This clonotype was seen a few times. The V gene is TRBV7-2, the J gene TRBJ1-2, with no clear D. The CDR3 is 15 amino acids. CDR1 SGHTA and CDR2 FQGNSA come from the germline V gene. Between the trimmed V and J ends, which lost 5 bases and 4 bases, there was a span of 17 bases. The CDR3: CASSPQPLKGYGYTF. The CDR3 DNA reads TGTGCCAGCAGCCCCCAGCCCCTTAAGGGCTATGGCTACACCTTC.

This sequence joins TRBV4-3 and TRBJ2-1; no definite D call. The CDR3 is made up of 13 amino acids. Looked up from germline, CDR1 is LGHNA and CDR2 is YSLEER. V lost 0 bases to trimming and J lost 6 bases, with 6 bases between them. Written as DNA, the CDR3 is TGCGCCAGCAGCCAAGATACCAGCAATGAGCAGTTCTTC. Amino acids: CASSQDTSNEQFF.

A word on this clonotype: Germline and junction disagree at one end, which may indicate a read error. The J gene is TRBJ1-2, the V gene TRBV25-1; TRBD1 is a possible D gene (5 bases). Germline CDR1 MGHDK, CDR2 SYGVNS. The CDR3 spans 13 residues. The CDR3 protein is CASTQDPYYSYTF. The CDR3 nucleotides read TGTGCCAGCACACAGGACCCCTACTATAGCTACACCTTC.

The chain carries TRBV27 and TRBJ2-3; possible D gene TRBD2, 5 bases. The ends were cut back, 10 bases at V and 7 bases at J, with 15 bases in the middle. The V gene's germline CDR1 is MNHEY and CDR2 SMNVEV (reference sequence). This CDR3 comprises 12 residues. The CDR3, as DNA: TGTGCCACCAGCCCCCGCGGGTATACGCAGTATTTT. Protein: CATSPRGYTQYF.

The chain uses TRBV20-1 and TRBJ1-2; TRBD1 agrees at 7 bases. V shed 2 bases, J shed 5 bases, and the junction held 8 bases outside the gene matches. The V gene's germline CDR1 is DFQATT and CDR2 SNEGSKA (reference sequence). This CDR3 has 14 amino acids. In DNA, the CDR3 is TGCAGTGCTAGACCCACGACAGGGCCTTATGGCTACACCTTC. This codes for CSARPTTGPYGYTF.

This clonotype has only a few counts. The CDR3: CSVEEGFSTDTQYF. Here the CDR3 DNA reads TGCAGCGTTGAAGAGGGGTTTAGCACAGATACGCAGTATTTT. This sequence joins TRBV29-1 and TRBJ2-3; D ambiguous. Trimming left V 0 bases short and J 0 bases short, with 7 bases between. Germline V gene sequence: CDR1 SQVTM, CDR2 ANQGSEA. This CDR3 has 14 amino acids.